The clone carrying this T cell receptor (beta chain) was found a few times. What it recognizes is unknown. Germline lookup yields CDR1 SNHLY and CDR2 FYNNEI. With V trimmed by 2 bases and J by 5 bases, 8 bases remained unmatched. The CDR3 covers 15 residues. The sample originates from a study of cytomegalovirus exposure and HLA in healthy donors. Study-wide points: DRB1 showed the most TCR associations and HLA-C the fewest in a later analysis, as rates varied by HLA locus. Earlier analysis looked at TCR beta V segments, and most were productive about 87% or about 30% of the time. With later analysis, a missense DCLRE1C variant became linked to TCR beta V- and J-gene trimming. A further, later analysis showed that HLA-associated TCR beta chains (compared with equally common others) were more clonally expanded.

The PCR contained 60 Vbeta and 13 Jbeta primers. This table comes from immunoSEQ multiplex PCR, and its TCRdb copy is limited to in-frame clones, with some not included. The sample yields approximately 74,000 clones, roughly 80% seen once. Sequencing was done on a sample of PBMCs. V gene TRBV2 combines with J gene TRBJ2-5, with 7 bases identical to TRBD1. This TCR was recovered from a woman aged 25 to 45 in good health and CMV-seronegative. The CDR3: CASSERSRGLETQYF. CDR3 nucleotides: TGTGCCAGCAGTGAAAGGAGTAGGGGGCTGGAGACCCAGTACTTC. The full variable domain, with the rest looked up from reference TRBV2 and TRBJ2-5, is EPEVTQTPSHQVTQMGQEVILRCVPISNHLYFYWYRQILGQKVEFLVSFYNNEISEKSEIFDDQFSVERPDGSNFTLKIRSTKLEDSAMYFCASSERSRGLETQYFGPGTRLLVL.